These 24 T cell receptor beta chains were sequenced from one sample in a study of cytomegalovirus exposure and HLA in healthy donors. Sequencing was performed with immunoSEQ multiplex PCR; in TCRdb, only in-frame clones are kept and a portion is missing. The data contain roughly 120,000 clones, 80% to 90% of them singletons. The specimen sequenced was PBMCs. Every receptor here comes from a man aged 18 to 35 in good health and CMV-seropositive.

The chain couples TRBV5-5 to TRBJ2-7, with 8 bases matching TRBD1. CDR1 and CDR2 (germline): SGHKS, YYEKEE (reference sequence). This CDR3 region has 14 residues. Trimming at V came to 3 bases and at J to 7 bases, leaving 9 bases not matched to a gene. The CDR3, as DNA: TGTGCCAGCAGCTCCAACGTGGGGACAGGAGAGCAGTACTTC. It codes for CASSSNVGTGEQYF.

V gene TRBV10-3 combines with J gene TRBJ2-6; 7 bases match TRBD1. This CDR3 has 18 residues. V lost 0 bases and J lost 0; bases outside the gene matches: 5. Per germline, CDR1 ENHRY and CDR2 SYGVKD. The CDR3 loop reads CAISESRGQSSGANVLTF. The CDR3 region has the DNA TGTGCCATCAGTGAGTCTAGGGGACAGAGCTCTGGGGCCAACGTCCTGACTTTC.

This chain links TRBV5-6 with TRBJ2-7, with TRBD1 matching over 8 bases. The CDR3 totals 12 residues. The V segment lost 7 bases and the J segment 5 bases; nucleotides outside the gene matches: 5. From germline, CDR1 is SGHDT and CDR2 YYEEEE. The chain's CDR3 is CASSGQGNEQYF. In DNA form, the CDR3 reads TGTGCCAGCTCAGGACAGGGAAACGAGCAGTACTTC.

The chain couples TRBV7-6 to TRBJ2-3, with 7 bases identical to TRBD2. The CDR3 loop spans 16 amino acids. In germline, CDR1 is SGHVS, CDR2 FNYEAQ. The junction had 5 bases not matched to a gene; V was cut back by 0 bases and J by 2 bases. The CDR3 sequence: CASSLAGRGVTDTQYF. CDR3 coding DNA: TGTGCCAGCAGCTTAGCCGGTCGGGGGGTCACAGATACGCAGTATTTT.

The rearrangement links TRBV11-2 to TRBJ2-7, with 8 bases matching TRBD1. J was trimmed by 3 bases and V by 10 bases; bases with no gene match: 8. In germline, CDR1 is SGHAT, CDR2 FQNNGV. The CDR3 consists of 13 residues. CDR3 protein: CATRGQGLYEQYF. CDR3 coding DNA: TGTGCCACCAGAGGACAGGGACTCTACGAGCAGTACTTC. The full variable domain, rest sourced from reference TRBV11-2 and TRBJ2-7, is EAGVAQSPRYKIIEKRQSVAFWCNPISGHATLYWYQQILGQGPKLLIQFQNNGVVDDSQLPKDRFSAERLKGVDSTLKIQPAKLEDSAVYLCATRGQGLYEQYFGPGTRLTVT.

This CDR3 reads CASSTPTGGSTGNTIYF. CDR3 coding DNA: TGTGCCAGCAGTACCCCAACAGGGGGCTCTACCGGAAACACCATATATTTT. J is TRBJ1-3 and V is TRBV28, with 9 positions matching TRBD1. Germline-derived CDR1 and CDR2 are MDHEN and SYDVKM. V gave up 5 bases and J gave up 4 bases; unmatched junction bases: 12. The CDR3 is 17 amino acids. The entire variable domain, with the rest obtained from reference TRBV28 and TRBJ1-3, is as follows: DVKVTQSSRYLVKRTGEKVFLECVQDMDHENMFWYRQDPGLGLRLIYFSYDVKMKEKGDIPEGYSVSREKKERFSLILESASTNQTSMYLCASSTPTGGSTGNTIYFGEGSWLTVV.

The chain combines TRBV6-6 with TRBJ2-7; no firm D call. Germline V lookup: CDR1 MNHNY, CDR2 SVGAGI (reference sequence). The CDR3 is 13 amino acids. V dropped 0 bases and J dropped 4 bases, with 7 bases sitting between them. This CDR3 reads CASSYSRGYEQYF. The CDR3 nucleotides are TGTGCCAGCAGTTACTCGAGAGGTTACGAGCAGTACTTC.

This chain joins TRBV28 and TRBJ2-4; TRBD1 matches at 9 bases. The V gene end was trimmed by 2 bases and the J gene end by 7 bases; junction bases not matched to a gene: 3. The CDR3 covers 14 residues. Germline V gives CDR1 MDHEN, CDR2 SYDVKM. In DNA form, the CDR3 reads TGTGCCAGCAGTTTAGGGGACAGGGTCAACATTCAGTACTTC. Amino acids: CASSLGDRVNIQYF. Looking up the rest from reference TRBV28 and TRBJ2-4 gives the full variable domain: DVKVTQSSRYLVKRTGEKVFLECVQDMDHENMFWYRQDPGLGLRLIYFSYDVKMKEKGDIPEGYSVSREKKERFSLILESASTNQTSMYLCASSLGDRVNIQYFGAGTRLSVL.

The chain recombines TRBV5-4 with TRBJ2-2, with 10 bases aligning to TRBD1. Losses at the gene ends were 4 bases for V and 4 bases for J; bases not matched to a gene: 10. Germline CDR1 and CDR2: SGHNT and YYREEE (reference sequence). This CDR3 is built from 17 residues. For the CDR3, the DNA is TGTGCCAGCAGCCTCCGAGGGACAGGGGCGCGCACCGGGGAGCTGTTTTTT. Amino acids: CASSLRGTGARTGELFF.

The rearrangement links TRBV18 to TRBJ1-2; maybe TRBD1 (5 bases). V was clipped by 3 bases and J by 4 bases, with 12 bases between them. Germline loops: CDR1 KGHSH, CDR2 LQKENI. This CDR3 has 14 amino acids. The CDR3 bases are TGTGCCAGCTCACCTTACGGGGGGTCCTATGGCTACACCTTC. Protein sequence: CASSPYGGSYGYTF.

The J gene is TRBJ1-4, the V gene TRBV6-1, with D unclear. The ends were cut back, 4 bases at V and 5 bases at J, with 11 bases in the middle. Looked up from germline, CDR1 is MNHNS and CDR2 is SASEGT. The CDR3 contains 14 residues. The CDR3 loop is CASSVRGKNEKLFF. CDR3 nucleotide sequence: TGTGCCAGCAGTGTTCGGGGAAAGAATGAAAAACTGTTTTTT.

The CDR3 DNA is TGCGCCAGCAGTGAGTCGTCGGGATATGGCTACACCTTC. Translation: CASSESSGYGYTF. The chain has TRBV10-2 and TRBJ1-2, with unresolved D. The V gene lost 0 bases and the J gene lost 5 bases, with 7 bases spanning the gap. This CDR3 has 13 amino acids. The germline CDR1 and CDR2 sequences are WSHSY and SAAADI.

The chain employs TRBV2 and TRBJ2-1, with TRBD1 as a possible D gene (5 bases). The CDR3 totals 17 residues. Trimming stripped 3 bases from V and 8 bases from J, with 23 bases between. The germline CDR1 and CDR2 sequences are SNHLY and FYNNEI. The CDR3 region is CASSEPVGAHFDYEQFF. The CDR3 bases are TGTGCCAGCAGTGAGCCCGTAGGGGCGCATTTTGACTATGAGCAGTTCTTC. The whole variable domain, remainder taken from reference TRBV2 and TRBJ2-1, is EPEVTQTPSHQVTQMGQEVILRCVPISNHLYFYWYRQILGQKVEFLVSFYNNEISEKSEIFDDQFSVERPDGSNFTLKIRSTKLEDSAMYFCASSEPVGAHFDYEQFFGPGTRLTVL.

This clone was counted a single time. The chain couples TRBV18 to TRBJ2-7; 9 positions agree with TRBD1. CDR3 length: 15 amino acids. The germline gives CDR1 KGHSH, CDR2 LQKENI. V was pared by 4 bases and J by 5 bases, with 9 bases of the junction left unmatched. The CDR3 region has the DNA TGTGCCAGCTCACTGTCGACAGGGGGATATAACGAGCAGTACTTC. This encodes CASSLSTGGYNEQYF.

This clone was detected only a few times. This chain connects TRBV4-1 to TRBJ2-3, with a tentative D call TRBD2 (7 bases). V lost 0 bases, J lost 6 bases, and 19 bases lay in between. Per germline, CDR1 MGHRA and CDR2 YSYEKL. The CDR3 contains 17 residues. The CDR3 DNA reads as TGCGCCAGCAGCCAAGAATTAGGCGGGGGCCCCAGGGATACGCAGTATTTT. Amino acid sequence: CASSQELGGGPRDTQYF.

The CDR3 region is CASSLDFTTGYNEQFF. DNA for the CDR3: TGTGCCAGCAGCTTGGACTTCACAACGGGATACAATGAGCAGTTCTTC. The chain has TRBV7-9 and TRBJ2-1, with D possibly matching TRBD2 (5 bases). V lost 3 bases, J lost 4 bases, and 16 bases lay in between. This CDR3 is 16 amino acids long. Germline lookup yields CDR1 SEHNR and CDR2 FQNEAQ (reference sequence).

V is TRBV2 and J is TRBJ1-1; D remains unclear. The CDR3 length is 13 residues. Trimming took off 8 bases at V and 0 bases at J, with 10 bases between the two ends. Germline CDR1 SNHLY, CDR2 FYNNEI. CDR3 loop: CASSEGLNTEAFF. In nucleotides, the CDR3 is TGTGCCAGCTCGGAGGGATTGAACACTGAAGCTTTCTTT.

This rearrangement joins TRBV9 to TRBJ2-2; 7 bases map to TRBD1. In germline, CDR1 is SGDLS, CDR2 YYNGEE. The CDR3 is made up of 16 amino acids. The junction had 11 bases not matched to a gene; V was cut back by 5 bases and J by 4 bases. CDR3 sequence: CASSVQGRRSTGELFF. The CDR3 nucleotides read TGTGCCAGCAGTGTACAGGGGCGTCGAAGCACCGGGGAGCTGTTTTTT.

V and J are TRBV5-4 and TRBJ1-4; D is possibly TRBD1 (5 bases). The CDR3 runs to 13 residues. V lost 4 bases and J 4 bases, leaving 8 bases between the germline ends. Germline lookup yields CDR1 SGHNT and CDR2 YYREEE (reference sequence). The CDR3 sequence is CASSGAGNEKLFF. CDR3 bases: TGTGCCAGCAGCGGGGCTGGTAATGAAAAACTGTTTTTT.

With regard to this clone: Other DNA sequences within the sample encode an identical CDR3. The chain recombines TRBV18 with TRBJ2-3; D remains ambiguous. The germline V gene has CDR1 KGHSH and CDR2 LQKENI. This CDR3 has 13 residues. V lost 2 bases and J 2 bases, leaving 5 bases between the germline ends. This CDR3 reads CASSPGLTDTQYF. CDR3 DNA sequence: TGTGCCAGCTCACCAGGGCTCACAGATACGCAGTATTTT. The whole variable domain, filled in from reference TRBV18 and TRBJ2-3, reads NAGVMQNPRHLVRRRGQEARLRCSPMKGHSHVYWYRQLPEEGLKFMVYLQKENIIDESGMPKERFSAEFPKEGPSILRIQQVVRGDSAAYFCASSPGLTDTQYFGPGTRLTVL.

The V gene is TRBV7-9, the J gene TRBJ2-2; 7 bases agree with TRBD1. Germline CDR1 is SEHNR and CDR2 is FQNEAQ (reference sequence). The CDR3 is 15 residues long. After removal of 3 bases from V and 4 bases from J, the junction contained 5 bases not matched to a gene. The CDR3 loop is CASSFFKGATGELFF. In DNA form, the CDR3 reads TGTGCCAGCAGCTTTTTTAAGGGGGCCACCGGGGAGCTGTTTTTT. Together with reference TRBV7-9 and TRBJ2-2, the CDR3 gives the full variable domain: DTGVSQNPRHKITKRGQNVTFRCDPISEHNRLYWYRQTLGQGPEFLTYFQNEAQLEKSRLLSDRFSAERPKGSFSTLEIQRTEQGDSAMYLCASSFFKGATGELFFGEGSRLTVL.

The chain joins TRBV11-3 to TRBJ1-1; no firm D call. Germline V gene data show CDR1 as SGHNT and CDR2 as YENEEA. V lost 5 bases to trimming and J lost 1 base, with 5 bases between them. The length of the CDR3 is 12 residues. In DNA, the CDR3 is TGTGCCAGCAGCCAGCGGAACACTGAAGCTTTCTTT. Amino acids: CASSQRNTEAFF.

The count of this clone is one. The CDR3 sequence is CAAWAWGNTIYF. Written as DNA, the CDR3 is TGTGCCGCCTGGGCCTGGGGAAACACCATATATTTT. This chain uses TRBV6-1 with TRBJ1-3, with D hard to call. The germline V and J ends were trimmed by 11 bases and 4 bases, with 12 bases remaining between them. This CDR3 has 12 amino acids. In germline, CDR1 is MNHNS, CDR2 SASEGT.

The gene calls are TRBV28 and TRBJ2-7; no firm D call. Between the trimmed V and J ends, which lost 5 bases and 2 bases, there was a span of 13 bases. Germline loops: CDR1 MDHEN, CDR2 SYDVKM. The CDR3 covers 14 residues. CDR3 region: CASSRLRPTYEQYF. The CDR3 DNA reads as TGTGCCAGCAGTCGATTGAGGCCCACCTACGAGCAGTACTTC.